Listed below are T cell receptor beta chains from one sample, sequenced in a study of technical replicates of blood from a few donors. Sequencing used immunoSEQ multiplex PCR; TCRdb keeps in-frame clones, though not all of them. Here the sample spans roughly 40,000 clones, about 96% being singletons. The source material was T cells isolated from PBMCs. These receptors all come from a human donor in good health. Each CDR3 is given with its conserved first and last residue. D genes are given only for firm matches.

D	length	V	J	CDR3
-	16	TRBV7-9	TRBJ1-3	CASSAAQTGSGNTIYF
-	14	TRBV6-1	TRBJ1-1	CASGQTDLNTEAFF
TRBD1	14	TRBV5-6	TRBJ2-7	CASSLAWTGGEQYF
-	15	TRBV11-3	TRBJ1-1	CASSLGPQDDTEAFF
TRBD1	17	TRBV19	TRBJ1-1	CASTGPGQGAMNTEAFF
-	15	TRBV9	TRBJ2-2	CASSVGQEGTGELFF
TRBD1	17	TRBV5-1	TRBJ2-7	CASSLLTGTGGSYEQYF
TRBD2	13	TRBV29-1	TRBJ2-3	CSVASGSTDTQYF
-	15	TRBV9	TRBJ2-7	CASSPWGEQYYEQYF
-	12	TRBV10-1	TRBJ2-7	CASSDRGNEQYF
TRBD1	15	TRBV4-1	TRBJ1-3	CASSQPGQTRNTIYF
-	13	TRBV19	TRBJ2-7	CASSIISRGEQYF
-	13	TRBV4-1	TRBJ1-5	CASSQAVNQPQHF
-	15	TRBV9	TRBJ2-5	CASSGRPPKAETQYF
TRBD1	14	TRBV6-6	TRBJ1-1	CASKHVDRATEAFF
-	15	TRBV6-1	TRBJ2-3	CASSEGQVETDTQYF
-	12	TRBV5-1	TRBJ1-4	CASSLQQGILFF
TRBD1	13	TRBV28	TRBJ1-5	CASITGGSQPQHF
-	12	TRBV10-2	TRBJ2-5	CASSDYQETQYF
-	16	TRBV15	TRBJ2-1	CATSRDTGARGNEQFF
-	17	TRBV2	TRBJ2-1	CASSEALAQSSYNEQFF
-	15	TRBV9	TRBJ2-2	CASSPLSGYTGELFF
-	12	TRBV7-9	TRBJ1-4	CASLTSGEKLFF
TRBD1	16	TRBV19	TRBJ2-1	CASTPWRGQEGGEQFF
TRBD1	14	TRBV7-8	TRBJ1-2	CASSSGTGVYGYTF
-	14	TRBV30	TRBJ2-3	CAWRGRTDPDTQYF
TRBD1	17	TRBV5-1	TRBJ2-7	CASSLELDRDVGYEQYF
-	15	TRBV13	TRBJ2-5	CASSIGLTVYETQYF
TRBD2	13	TRBV10-3	TRBJ2-1	CATSLAGGNEQFF
TRBD1	14	TRBV7-3	TRBJ2-2	CASSLQGDTGELFF
TRBD2	18	TRBV9	TRBJ2-1	CASSVALTGTSGSNEQFF
TRBD1	16	TRBV2	TRBJ2-5	CASTKRQGQGPETQYF
TRBD2	14	TRBV7-2	TRBJ2-1	CASRQGLEANEQFF
TRBD1	15	TRBV6-5	TRBJ2-1	CASSTTGGSYNEQFF
TRBD1	16	TRBV5-6	TRBJ1-2	CASSARTGGSNYGYTF
-	11	TRBV5-1	TRBJ2-1	CASGRGNEQFF
-	12	TRBV29-1	TRBJ2-7	CSVERGSYEQYF
TRBD2	14	TRBV29-1	TRBJ2-3	CSVEPSGGTDTQYF
-	14	TRBV6-5	TRBJ2-6	CASSYISGANVLTF
-	13	TRBV28	TRBJ1-2	CASTSGGGYGYTF
TRBD2	15	TRBV11-2	TRBJ2-7	CASSSTSGLRYEQYF
-	14	TRBV27	TRBJ2-7	CASSLGDRQDEQYF
-	14	TRBV9	TRBJ1-1	CASSRQSLNTEAFF
-	12	TRBV5-6	TRBJ2-7	CASSLIGDEQYF
TRBD2	17	TRBV14	TRBJ2-1	CASSPWTSGRLKDEQFF
TRBD1	16	TRBV4-1	TRBJ2-5	CASSQDRDRGMETQYF
-	14	TRBV9	TRBJ2-3	CASSVDPRADTQYF
-	17	TRBV10-2	TRBJ1-4	CASSEWGATATNEKLFF
TRBD2	14	TRBV5-4	TRBJ2-1	CASSLRTSPYEQFF
-	13	TRBV6-6	TRBJ1-4	CASSYPDREKLFF
TRBD1	15	TRBV7-9	TRBJ1-4	CASSPNRGRDEKLFF
-	14	TRBV4-3	TRBJ2-3	CASSLGISTDTQYF
-	16	TRBV11-3	TRBJ1-3	CASSLGGQSSGNTIYF
-	14	TRBV9	TRBJ1-1	CASSVAGANTEAFF